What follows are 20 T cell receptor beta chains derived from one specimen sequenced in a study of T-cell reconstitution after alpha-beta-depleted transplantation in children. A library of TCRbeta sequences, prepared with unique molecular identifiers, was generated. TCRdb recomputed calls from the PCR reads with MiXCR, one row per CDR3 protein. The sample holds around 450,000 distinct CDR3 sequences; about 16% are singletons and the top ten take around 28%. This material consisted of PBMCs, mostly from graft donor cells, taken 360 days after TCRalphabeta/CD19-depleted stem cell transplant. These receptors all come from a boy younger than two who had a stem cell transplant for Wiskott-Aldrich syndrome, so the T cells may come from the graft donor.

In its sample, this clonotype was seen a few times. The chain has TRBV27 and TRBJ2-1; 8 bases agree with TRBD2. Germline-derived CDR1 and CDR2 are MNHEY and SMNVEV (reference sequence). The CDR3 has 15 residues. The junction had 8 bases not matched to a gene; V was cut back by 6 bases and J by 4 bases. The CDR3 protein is CASRGAGVLYNEQFF. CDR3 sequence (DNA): TGTGCCAGCAGGGGAGCGGGAGTTCTTTACAATGAGCAGTTCTTC.

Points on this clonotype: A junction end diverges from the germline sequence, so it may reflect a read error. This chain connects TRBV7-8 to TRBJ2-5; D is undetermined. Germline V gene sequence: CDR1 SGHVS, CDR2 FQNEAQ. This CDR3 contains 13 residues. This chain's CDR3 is CASSLIRPGLGHF. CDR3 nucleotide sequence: TGTGCCAGCAGCTTAATCCGCCCGGGTCTAGGTCACTTC.

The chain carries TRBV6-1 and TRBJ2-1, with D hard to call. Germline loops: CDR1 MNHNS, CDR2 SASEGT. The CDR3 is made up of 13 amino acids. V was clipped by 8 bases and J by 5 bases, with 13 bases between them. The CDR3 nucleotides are TGTGCCAGCGGTAAGGACCCTCACAATGAGCAGTTCTTC. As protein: CASGKDPHNEQFF.

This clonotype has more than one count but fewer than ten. The chain's CDR3 is CASSLVGREDTQYF. The CDR3 DNA sequence: TGCGCCAGCAGCTTGGTCGGGAGAGAAGATACGCAGTATTTT. The chain couples TRBV5-1 to TRBJ2-3, with D perhaps TRBD2 (6 bases). The ends were cut back, 0 bases at V and 5 bases at J, with 10 bases in the middle. The length of the CDR3 is 14 residues. The germline CDR1 and CDR2 sequences are SGHRS and YFSETQ. Full variable domain (outside the CDR3, taken from reference TRBV5-1 and TRBJ2-3): KAGVTQTPRYLIKTRGQQVTLSCSPISGHRSVSWYQQTPGQGLQFLFEYFSETQRNKGNFPGRFSGRQFSNSRSEMNVSTLELGDSALYLCASSLVGREDTQYFGPGTRLTVL.

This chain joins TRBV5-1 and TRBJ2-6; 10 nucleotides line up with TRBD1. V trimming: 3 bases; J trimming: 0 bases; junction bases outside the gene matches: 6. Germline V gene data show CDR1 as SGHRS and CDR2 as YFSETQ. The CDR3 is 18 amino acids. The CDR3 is CASSSDRGSFSGANVLTF. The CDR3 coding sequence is TGCGCCAGCAGCTCGGACAGGGGGTCTTTCTCTGGGGCCAACGTCCTGACTTTC.

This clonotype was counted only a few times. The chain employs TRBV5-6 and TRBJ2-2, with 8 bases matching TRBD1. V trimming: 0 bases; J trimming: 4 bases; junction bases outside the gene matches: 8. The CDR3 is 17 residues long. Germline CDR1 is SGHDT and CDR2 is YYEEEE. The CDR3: CASSLGGTGRATGELFF. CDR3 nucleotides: TGTGCCAGCAGCTTGGGCGGGACAGGAAGGGCCACCGGGGAGCTGTTTTTT.

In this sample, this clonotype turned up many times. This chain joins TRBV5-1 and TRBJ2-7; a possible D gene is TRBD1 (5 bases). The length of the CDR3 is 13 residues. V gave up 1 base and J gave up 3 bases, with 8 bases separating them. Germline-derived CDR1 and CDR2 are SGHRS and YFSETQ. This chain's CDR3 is CASSLFQGYEQYF. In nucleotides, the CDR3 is TGCGCCAGCAGCTTGTTCCAGGGCTACGAGCAGTACTTC.

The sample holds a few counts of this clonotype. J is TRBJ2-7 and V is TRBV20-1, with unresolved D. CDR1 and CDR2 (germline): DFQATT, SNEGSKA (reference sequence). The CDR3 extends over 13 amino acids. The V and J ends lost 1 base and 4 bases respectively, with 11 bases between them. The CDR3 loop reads CSARGRLGYEQYF. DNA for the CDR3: TGCAGTGCTAGAGGCAGGCTGGGTTACGAGCAGTACTTC.

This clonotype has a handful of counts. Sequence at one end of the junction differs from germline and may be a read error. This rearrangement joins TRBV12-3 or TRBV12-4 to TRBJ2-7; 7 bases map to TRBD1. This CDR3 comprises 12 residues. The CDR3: CASSTDRWAIFF. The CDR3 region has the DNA TGTGCCAGCAGTACGGACAGGTGGGCTATCTTCTTC.

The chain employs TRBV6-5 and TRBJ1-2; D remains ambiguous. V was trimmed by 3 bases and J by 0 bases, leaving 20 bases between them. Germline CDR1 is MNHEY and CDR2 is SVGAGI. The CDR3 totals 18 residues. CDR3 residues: CASSYSPLPKRANYGYTF. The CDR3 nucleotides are TGTGCCAGCAGTTATTCTCCACTGCCGAAGAGGGCTAACTATGGCTACACCTTC.

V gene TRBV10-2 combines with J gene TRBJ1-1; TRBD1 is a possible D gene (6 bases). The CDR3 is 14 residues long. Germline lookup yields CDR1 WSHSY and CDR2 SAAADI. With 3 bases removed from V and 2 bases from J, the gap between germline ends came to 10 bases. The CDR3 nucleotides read TGCGCCAGCAGTGACAGGGGAGTAAACACTGAAGCTTTCTTT. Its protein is CASSDRGVNTEAFF.

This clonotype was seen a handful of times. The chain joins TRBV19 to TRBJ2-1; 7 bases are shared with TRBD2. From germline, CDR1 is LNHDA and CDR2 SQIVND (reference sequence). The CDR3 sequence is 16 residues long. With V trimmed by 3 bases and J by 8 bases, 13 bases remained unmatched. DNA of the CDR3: TGTGCCAGTAGTATCTCCCTCGGGTTAGCGGGCGATGAGCAGTTCTTC. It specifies CASSISLGLAGDEQFF.

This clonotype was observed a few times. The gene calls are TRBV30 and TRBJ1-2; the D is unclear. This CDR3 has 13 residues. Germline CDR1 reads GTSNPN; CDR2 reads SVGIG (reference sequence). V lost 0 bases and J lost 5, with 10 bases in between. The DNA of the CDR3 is TGTGCCTGGAGTGTGACCCAAGGTTATGGCTACACCTTC. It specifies CAWSVTQGYGYTF.

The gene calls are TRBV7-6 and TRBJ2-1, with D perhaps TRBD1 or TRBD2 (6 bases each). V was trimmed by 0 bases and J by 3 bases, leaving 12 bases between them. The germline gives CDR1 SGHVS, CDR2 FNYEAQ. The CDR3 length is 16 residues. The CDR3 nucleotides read TGTGCCAGCAGCTTAGCGAGGGGGGAGAGCTACAATGAGCAGTTCTTC. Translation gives CASSLARGESYNEQFF.

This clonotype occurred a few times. Here the CDR3 reads CASSVRSKGTEAFF. The CDR3 DNA follows: TGTGCCAGCAGTGTCAGGTCGAAGGGGACTGAAGCTTTCTTT. The rearrangement uses TRBV6-1 and TRBJ1-1, with D perhaps matching TRBD1 (5 bases). Germline lookup yields CDR1 MNHNS and CDR2 SASEGT. Trimming removed 4 bases at V and 5 bases at J, with 14 bases between. CDR3 size: 14 residues.

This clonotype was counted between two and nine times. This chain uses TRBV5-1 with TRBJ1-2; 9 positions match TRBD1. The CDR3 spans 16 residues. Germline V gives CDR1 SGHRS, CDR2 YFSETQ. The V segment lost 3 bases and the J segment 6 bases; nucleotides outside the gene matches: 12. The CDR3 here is CASSWAGTGSGNGYTF. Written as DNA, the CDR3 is TGCGCCAGCAGCTGGGCCGGGACAGGGTCCGGTAATGGCTACACCTTC.

CDR3 nucleotides: TGTGCCAGCAGTCCGGGACTAGCGGGACAGGAGACCCAGTACTTC. Translating it yields CASSPGLAGQETQYF. The chain carries TRBV6-1 and TRBJ2-5, with 13 bases aligning to TRBD2. Germline CDR1 and CDR2: MNHNS and SASEGT. J lost 5 bases, V lost 5 bases, and 5 bases had no gene match. The CDR3 consists of 15 residues.

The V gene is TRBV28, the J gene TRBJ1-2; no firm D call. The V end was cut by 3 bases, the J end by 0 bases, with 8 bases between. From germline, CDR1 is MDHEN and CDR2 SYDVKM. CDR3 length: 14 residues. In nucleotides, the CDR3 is TGTGCCAGCAGTTTGGAACTTACTAACTATGGCTACACCTTC. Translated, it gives CASSLELTNYGYTF.

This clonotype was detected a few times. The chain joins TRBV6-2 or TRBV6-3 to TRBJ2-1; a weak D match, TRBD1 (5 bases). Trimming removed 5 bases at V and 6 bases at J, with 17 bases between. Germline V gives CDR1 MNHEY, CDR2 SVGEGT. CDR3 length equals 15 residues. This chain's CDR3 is CASSPGNCRCNEQFF. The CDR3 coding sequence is TGTGCCAGCAGTCCAGGGAATTGCAGGTGCAATGAGCAGTTCTTC.

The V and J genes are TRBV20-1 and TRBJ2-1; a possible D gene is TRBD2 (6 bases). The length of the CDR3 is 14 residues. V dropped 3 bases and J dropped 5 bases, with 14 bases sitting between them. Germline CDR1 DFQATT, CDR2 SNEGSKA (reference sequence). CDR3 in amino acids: CSARRVGGDNEQFF. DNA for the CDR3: TGCAGTGCTAGGCGCGTGGGCGGGGACAATGAGCAGTTCTTC.